The 4 T cell receptor beta chains listed next were all sequenced from one sample in a study of blood T cell repertoires in COVID-19. Sequenced by immunoSEQ multiplex PCR; TCRdb stores in-frame clones only, minus some. Here the sample spans roughly 250,000 clones, roughly nine tenths being singletons. The specimen sequenced was PBMCs or T cells enriched from blood (not recorded which). These receptors all come from a woman in her 30s with acute COVID-19.

This clone was picked up one time. The chain recombines TRBV6-5 with TRBJ1-5; D is possibly TRBD1 (5 bases). Germline CDR1 is MNHEY and CDR2 is SVGAGI. V was pared by 8 bases and J by 4 bases, with 12 bases between. The length of the CDR3 is 13 residues. CDR3 region: CASCRQPNQPQHF. CDR3 nucleotides: TGTGCCAGCTGTAGACAGCCTAATCAGCCCCAGCATTTT.

The chain recombines TRBV2 with TRBJ1-4, with a possible D match to TRBD1 (6 bases). Per germline, CDR1 SNHLY and CDR2 FYNNEI. The CDR3 loop spans 11 amino acids. V was cut by 6 bases and J by 12 bases, with 11 bases left in between. CDR3 in DNA: TGTGCCAGCAGGGACAGATTGGAACTGTTTTTT. It is translated as CASRDRLELFF.

The V and J genes are TRBV28 and TRBJ1-2; D might be TRBD1 (6 bases). V gave up 2 bases and J gave up 4 bases, with 14 bases separating them. The germline CDR1 and CDR2 sequences are MDHEN and SYDVKM. The CDR3 length is 15 residues. CDR3 sequence: CASSLLKKGGYGYTF. In DNA form, the CDR3 reads TGTGCCAGCAGTTTACTCAAGAAAGGGGGCTATGGCTACACCTTC.

J is TRBJ2-5 and V is TRBV28, with 9 bases identical to TRBD2. Germline assignment: CDR1 MDHEN and CDR2 SYDVKM. CDR3 length equals 14 residues. The V segment lost 3 bases and the J segment 3 bases; nucleotides outside the gene matches: 2. CDR3 sequence (DNA): TGTGCCAGCAGTTTCGGCGGGAGGGAAGAGACCCAGTACTTC. It is translated as CASSFGGREETQYF.